This T cell receptor beta chain was captured by sequencing in a study of shared clonotypes between healthy human individuals (TCRdb year 2020). Context from the whole study: The cohort included three men and a couple of women between 18 and 49 years of age. For each donor, three plates each were used for CD4 naive and CD4 memory, two plates were used for CD8 naive, and one plate was used for CD8 memory. To estimate repertoire size and how much clonotypes are shared between individuals, the study performed deep sequencing of blood TCR repertoires from five healthy adults. Different laboratories and diverse techniques were used to prepare libraries and sequence TCR repertoires, to increase sequencing depth and limit assay-specific biases. Per donor, leukapheresis produced somewhere between about 0.9 and 9 billion PBMCs.

TCR CDR3 regions were amplified from genomic DNA by multiplex PCR using the deep immunoSEQ assay. For each cell subset, the extracted genomic DNA was distributed evenly across all wells of several immunoSEQ 96-well plates, and each plate served as one replicate. Each replicate PCR for sorted subsets received 200 ng genomic DNA, equal to around 32,000 T cell genomes. The purified libraries were quantified using a Qubit 3.0 fluorometer, sized with a Bioanalyzer 2100, and then quantified again using the KAPA Library Quantification kit. Every immunoSEQ 96-well plate was sequenced on a dedicated single-read 150-cycle Illumina NextSeq 550 flow cell. As for how the authors treated the data: The immunoSEQ output contained only junctional sequences without quality scores, so filtering could not match that applied to full-length reads. Sequences were annotated with PyIR, a Python wrapper for IgBLAST v1.9, using IMGT germline references to assign V/J genes and CDR3. Reads were filtered out if the reads had weak V/J assignments (E-value above 1e-6), no CDR3, stop codons, out-of-frame junctions, or ambiguous translated residues. V3J clonotypes were defined by identical inferred V gene, J gene, and CDR3 amino acid sequence. Percentage overlap between repertoires was computed as shared unique clonotypes divided by the size of the smaller repertoire. RTK rarefaction, the Chao1 estimator, and Recon v2.1 estimates of unobserved clonotypes were used to assess repertoire richness. OLGA was used to compute generation probabilities for all TCRbeta clonotypes that the gDNA method yielded from several donors. The table comes from immuneACCESS by way of TCRdb, which keeps in-frame sequences with V and J called. Part of the clones is missing from these tables; in studies checked, under half for an unresolved V gene and the rest for unknown reasons. V, J and clone size are taken as reported in that table, and D and trimming were inferred from the DNA itself. The sample contains roughly 650,000 clones, 95% to 98% of them found a single time. The leading ten clones occupy around 0.058% of the sample.

Healthy HIV-negative adults with no recently reported acute infections or vaccinations were included as donors. Every donor was a Caucasian adult residing in Nashville, Tennessee, USA. CD4+ T cells were enriched by magnetic negative selection; naive cells were then positively selected on CD45RA, and the negative fraction formed the memory subset. Blood was collected by leukapheresis, and PBMCs were isolated by Ficoll-Histopaque density gradient centrifugation and then cryopreserved in liquid nitrogen vapor phase. Purity and quantity of every magnetically sorted T cell population were checked by analytical flow cytometry. From each sorted fraction, genomic DNA was isolated and quantified by UV absorbance on a Nanodrop 2000c. The investigation overall reported the following: Even with the large sequencing depth, rarefaction of the sorted-subset datasets indicated that sequencing was incomplete. When a few donors were compared, the shared fraction of clonotypes was around 5% for naive CD4, over 3% for naive CD8, 2% to 2.5% for memory CD4, and 0.4% for memory CD8. Based on pairwise subsampling, the degree of clonotype sharing among donors was expected to be affected by sequencing depth. Naive subsets generally had larger estimated clonotype richness than memory subsets did. Only blood was sampled, and tissue TCR repertoires likely differ from those in blood. The small number of donors limited the genetic and exposure-history diversity represented. Clonotypes shared by all four sorted-subset donors showed higher generation probabilities than non-shared clonotypes.

The germline ends are 6 bases apart after V is trimmed by 7 bases and J by 0 bases. As encoded in the germline V gene, CDR1 is SNHLY while CDR2 is FYNNEI. From its cysteine to its phenylalanine, the CDR3 spans 12 amino acids. Of all the DNA, just the CDR3 is kept, 36 bases in frame from base 1. Remarks on this clone: No antigen is known for it. No much larger clone exists at a distance of one base, and base qualities are not known. The same CDR3 also results from other DNA sequences found in this sample.

The sequence derives from a woman aged 25 to 39 in good health. Sequenced material: naive CD4+ T cells sorted from blood. The cell subset or site label here, explained by the study, means: CD45RA+ positively selected. Recombination joined TRBV2 with TRBJ2-5; no D gene can be assigned with confidence. The sequenced DNA is TGTGCCAGCACGGGTGACCAAGAGACCCAGTACTTC. This translates into CASTGDQETQYF.